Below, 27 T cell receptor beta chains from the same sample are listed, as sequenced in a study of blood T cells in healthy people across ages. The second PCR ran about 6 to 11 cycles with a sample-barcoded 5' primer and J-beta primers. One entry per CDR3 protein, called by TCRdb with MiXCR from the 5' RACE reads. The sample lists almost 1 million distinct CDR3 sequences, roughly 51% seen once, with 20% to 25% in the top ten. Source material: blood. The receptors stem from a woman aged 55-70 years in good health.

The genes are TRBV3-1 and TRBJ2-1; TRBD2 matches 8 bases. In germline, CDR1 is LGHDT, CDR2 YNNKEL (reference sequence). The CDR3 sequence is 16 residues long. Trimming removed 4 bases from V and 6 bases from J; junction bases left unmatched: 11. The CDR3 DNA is TGTGCCAGCAGCCTCTCAGGACTAGCTGGTCGCAATGAGCAGTTCTTC. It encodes CASSLSGLAGRNEQFF.

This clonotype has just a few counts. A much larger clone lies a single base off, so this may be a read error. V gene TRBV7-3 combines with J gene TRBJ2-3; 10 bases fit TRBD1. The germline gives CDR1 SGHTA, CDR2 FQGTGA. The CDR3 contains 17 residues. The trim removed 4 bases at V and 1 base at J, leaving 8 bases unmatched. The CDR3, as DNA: TGTGCCAGCAGCTCGGGACAGGGGAGCACCGGCACAGATACGCAGTATTTT. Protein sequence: CASSSGQGSTGTDTQYF. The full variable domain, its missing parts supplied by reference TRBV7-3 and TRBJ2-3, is GAGVSQTPSNKVTEKGKYVELRCDPISGHTALYWYRQSLGQGPEFLIYFQGTGAADDSGLPNDRFFAVRPEGSVSTLKIQRTERGDSAVYLCASSSGQGSTGTDTQYFGPGTRLTVL.

In nucleotides, the CDR3 is TGTGCCAGCAGCCCAAACCGGGGATCAGCTTTCTTT. Protein sequence: CASSPNRGSAFF. This chain connects TRBV7-9 to TRBJ1-1; D unclear. The CDR3 sequence is 12 residues long. V was trimmed by 5 bases and J by 10 bases, leaving 14 bases between them. CDR1 is SEHNR, CDR2 FQNEAQ, per germline (reference sequence).

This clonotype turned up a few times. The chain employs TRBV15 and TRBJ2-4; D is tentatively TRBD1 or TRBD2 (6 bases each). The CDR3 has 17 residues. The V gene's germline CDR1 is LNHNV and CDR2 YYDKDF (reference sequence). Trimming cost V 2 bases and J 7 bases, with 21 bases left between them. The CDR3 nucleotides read TGTGCCACCAGCAGACCCTCGGCGGGACAATCTTCGAACATTCAGTACTTC. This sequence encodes CATSRPSAGQSSNIQYF.

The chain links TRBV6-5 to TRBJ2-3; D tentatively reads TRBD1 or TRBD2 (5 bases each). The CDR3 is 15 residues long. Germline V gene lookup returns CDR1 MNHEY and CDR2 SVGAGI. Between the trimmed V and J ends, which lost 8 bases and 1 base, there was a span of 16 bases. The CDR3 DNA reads TGTGCCAGCCGTCCGCAGGGAGCGGGCACAGATACGCAGTATTTT. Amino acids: CASRPQGAGTDTQYF.

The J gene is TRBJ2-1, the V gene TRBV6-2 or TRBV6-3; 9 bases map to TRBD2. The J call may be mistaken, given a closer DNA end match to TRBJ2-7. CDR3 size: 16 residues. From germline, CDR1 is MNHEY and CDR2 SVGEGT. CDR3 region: CASSYPTAGGPNEQYF. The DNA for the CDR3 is TGTGCCAGCAGTTACCCTACCGCGGGAGGGCCCAATGAGCAGTACTTC.

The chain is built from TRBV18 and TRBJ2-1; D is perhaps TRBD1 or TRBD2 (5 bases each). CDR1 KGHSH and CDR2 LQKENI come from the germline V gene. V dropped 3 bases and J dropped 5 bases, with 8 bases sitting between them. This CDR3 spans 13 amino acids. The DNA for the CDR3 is TGTGCCAGCTCACCCGGGACCCACAATGAGCAGTTCTTC. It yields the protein CASSPGTHNEQFF.

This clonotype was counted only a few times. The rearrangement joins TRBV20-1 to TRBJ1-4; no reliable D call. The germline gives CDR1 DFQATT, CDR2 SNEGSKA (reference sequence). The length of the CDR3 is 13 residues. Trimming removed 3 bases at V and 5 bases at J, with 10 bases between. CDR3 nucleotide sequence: TGCAGTGCTAGCCGGCAGGCCAATGAAAAACTGTTTTTT. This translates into CSASRQANEKLFF.

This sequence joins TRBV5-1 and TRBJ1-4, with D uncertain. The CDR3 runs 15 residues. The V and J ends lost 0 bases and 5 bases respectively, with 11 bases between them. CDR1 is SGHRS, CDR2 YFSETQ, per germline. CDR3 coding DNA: TGCGCCAGCAGCTTGGCCGAGGGTAGAAATGAAAAACTGTTTTTT. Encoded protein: CASSLAEGRNEKLFF.

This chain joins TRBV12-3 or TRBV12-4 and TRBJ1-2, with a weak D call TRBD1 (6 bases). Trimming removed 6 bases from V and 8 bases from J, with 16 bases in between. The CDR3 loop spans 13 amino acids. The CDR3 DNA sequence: TGTGCCAGCAGAATAGGGGGGGCGAGGGGCTACACCTTC. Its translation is CASRIGGARGYTF.

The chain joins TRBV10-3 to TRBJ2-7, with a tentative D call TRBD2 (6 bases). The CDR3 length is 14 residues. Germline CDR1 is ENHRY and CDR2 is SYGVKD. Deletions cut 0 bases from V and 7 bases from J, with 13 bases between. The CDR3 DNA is TGTGCCATCAGTGAGTCGAACGGGAGAGTTGAGCAGTACTTC. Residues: CAISESNGRVEQYF.

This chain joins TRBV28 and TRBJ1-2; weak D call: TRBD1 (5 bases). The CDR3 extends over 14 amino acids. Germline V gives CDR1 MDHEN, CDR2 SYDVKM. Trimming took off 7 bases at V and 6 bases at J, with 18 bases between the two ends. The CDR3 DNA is TGTGCCAGCACCACCCCTCTTGCAGGGAATGGCTACACCTTC. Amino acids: CASTTPLAGNGYTF.

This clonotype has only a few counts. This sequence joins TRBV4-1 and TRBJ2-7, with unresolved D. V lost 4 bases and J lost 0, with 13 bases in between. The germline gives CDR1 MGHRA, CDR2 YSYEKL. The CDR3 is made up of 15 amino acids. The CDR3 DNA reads TGCGCCAGCAGCCCGCAGAAGGTTCTCTCCTACGAGCAGTACTTC. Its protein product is CASSPQKVLSYEQYF.

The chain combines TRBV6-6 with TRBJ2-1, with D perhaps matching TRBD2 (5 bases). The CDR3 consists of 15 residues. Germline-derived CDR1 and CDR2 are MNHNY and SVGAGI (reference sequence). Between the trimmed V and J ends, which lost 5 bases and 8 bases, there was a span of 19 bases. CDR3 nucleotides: TGTGCCAGCAGTCCGATGCGGACTGGTAACGATGAGCAGTTCTTC. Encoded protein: CASSPMRTGNDEQFF.

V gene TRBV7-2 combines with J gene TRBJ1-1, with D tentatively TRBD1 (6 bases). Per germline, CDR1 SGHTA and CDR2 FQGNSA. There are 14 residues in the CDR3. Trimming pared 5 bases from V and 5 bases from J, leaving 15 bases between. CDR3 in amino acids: CASSLWEGVTEAFF. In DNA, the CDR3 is TGTGCCAGCAGCCTCTGGGAGGGGGTGACTGAAGCTTTCTTT. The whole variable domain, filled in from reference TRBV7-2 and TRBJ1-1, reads GAGVSQSPSNKVTEKGKDVELRCDPISGHTALYWYRQSLGQGLEFLIYFQGNSAPDKSGLPSDRFSAERTGGSVSTLTIQRTQQEDSAVYLCASSLWEGVTEAFFGQGTRLTVV.

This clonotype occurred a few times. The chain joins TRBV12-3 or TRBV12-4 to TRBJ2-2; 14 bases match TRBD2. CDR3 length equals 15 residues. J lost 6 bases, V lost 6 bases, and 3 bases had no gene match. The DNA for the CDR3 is TGTGCCAGCAGGGGACTAGCGGGAGTCGCCGGGGAGCTGTTTTTT. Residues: CASRGLAGVAGELFF.

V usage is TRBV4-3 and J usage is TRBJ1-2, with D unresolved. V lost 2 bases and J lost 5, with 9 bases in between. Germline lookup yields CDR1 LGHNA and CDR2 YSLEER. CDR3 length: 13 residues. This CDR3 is CASSQPGDYGYTF. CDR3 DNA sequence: TGCGCCAGCAGCCAACCTGGGGATTATGGCTACACCTTC.

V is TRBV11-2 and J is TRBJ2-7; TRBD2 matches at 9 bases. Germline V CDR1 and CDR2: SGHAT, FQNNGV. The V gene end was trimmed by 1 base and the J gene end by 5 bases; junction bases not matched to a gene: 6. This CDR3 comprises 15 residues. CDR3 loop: CASSLGLADLNEQYF. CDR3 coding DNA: TGTGCCAGCAGCTTAGGACTAGCGGACCTCAACGAGCAGTACTTC.

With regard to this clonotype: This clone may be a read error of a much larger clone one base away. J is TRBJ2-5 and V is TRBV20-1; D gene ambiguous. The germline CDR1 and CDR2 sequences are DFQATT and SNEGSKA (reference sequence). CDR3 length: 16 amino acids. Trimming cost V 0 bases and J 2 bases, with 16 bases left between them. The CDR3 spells CSARDGRVTKQETQYF. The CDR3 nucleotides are TGCAGTGCTAGAGATGGAAGGGTCACCAAACAAGAGACCCAGTACTTC.

CDR3 protein: CASSLDAGGPYEQYF. For the CDR3, the DNA is TGTGCCAGCAGCCTAGATGCGGGAGGCCCCTACGAGCAGTACTTC. The chain is built from TRBV7-2 and TRBJ2-7; 8 nucleotides agree with TRBD2. Trimming removed 5 bases from V and 2 bases from J; junction bases left unmatched: 8. Germline lookup yields CDR1 SGHTA and CDR2 FQGNSA. This CDR3 region has 15 residues. Filled out from reference TRBV7-2 and TRBJ2-7, the complete variable domain reads GAGVSQSPSNKVTEKGKDVELRCDPISGHTALYWYRQSLGQGLEFLIYFQGNSAPDKSGLPSDRFSAERTGGSVSTLTIQRTQQEDSAVYLCASSLDAGGPYEQYFGPGTRLTVT.

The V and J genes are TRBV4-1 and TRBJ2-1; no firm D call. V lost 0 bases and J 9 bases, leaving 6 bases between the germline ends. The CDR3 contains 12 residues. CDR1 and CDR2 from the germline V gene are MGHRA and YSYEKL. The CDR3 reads CASSQDVGEQFF. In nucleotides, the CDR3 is TGCGCCAGCAGCCAAGACGTCGGTGAGCAGTTCTTC.

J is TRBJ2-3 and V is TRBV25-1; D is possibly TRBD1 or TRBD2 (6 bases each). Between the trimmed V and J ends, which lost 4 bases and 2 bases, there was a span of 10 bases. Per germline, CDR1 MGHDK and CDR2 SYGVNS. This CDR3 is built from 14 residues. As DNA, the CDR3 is TGTGCCAGCAGTGGGACGGGGGCCACAGATACGCAGTATTTT. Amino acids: CASSGTGATDTQYF. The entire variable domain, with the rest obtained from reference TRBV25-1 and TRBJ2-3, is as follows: EADIYQTPRYLVIGTGKKITLECSQTMGHDKMYWYQQDPGMELHLIHYSYGVNSTEKGDLSSESTVSRIRTEHFPLTLESARPSHTSQYLCASSGTGATDTQYFGPGTRLTVL.

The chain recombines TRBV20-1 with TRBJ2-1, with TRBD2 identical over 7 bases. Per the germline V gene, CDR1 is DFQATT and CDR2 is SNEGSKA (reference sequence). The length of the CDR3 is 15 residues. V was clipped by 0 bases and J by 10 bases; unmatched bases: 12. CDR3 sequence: CSARDLAAGSWEQFF. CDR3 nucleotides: TGCAGTGCTAGAGACCTAGCGGCAGGGTCTTGGGAGCAGTTCTTC.

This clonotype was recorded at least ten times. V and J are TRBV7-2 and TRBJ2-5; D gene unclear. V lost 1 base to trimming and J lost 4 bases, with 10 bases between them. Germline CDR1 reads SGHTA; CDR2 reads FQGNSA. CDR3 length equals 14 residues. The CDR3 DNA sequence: TGTGCCAGCAGCTTAGGATCTAGACGAGAGACCCAGTACTTC. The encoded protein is CASSLGSRRETQYF.

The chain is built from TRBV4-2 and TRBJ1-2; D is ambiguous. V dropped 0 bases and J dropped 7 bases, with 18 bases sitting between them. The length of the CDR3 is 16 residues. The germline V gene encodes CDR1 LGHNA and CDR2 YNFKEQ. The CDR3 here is CASSQEFGSWGAGYTF. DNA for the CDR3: TGTGCCAGCAGCCAAGAATTCGGGAGTTGGGGTGCTGGCTACACCTTC.

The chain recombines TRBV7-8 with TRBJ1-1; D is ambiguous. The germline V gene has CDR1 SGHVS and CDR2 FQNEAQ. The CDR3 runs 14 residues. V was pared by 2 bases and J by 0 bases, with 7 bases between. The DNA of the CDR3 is TGTGCCAGCAGCTTAAATCCCTTGAACACTGAAGCTTTCTTT. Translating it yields CASSLNPLNTEAFF.

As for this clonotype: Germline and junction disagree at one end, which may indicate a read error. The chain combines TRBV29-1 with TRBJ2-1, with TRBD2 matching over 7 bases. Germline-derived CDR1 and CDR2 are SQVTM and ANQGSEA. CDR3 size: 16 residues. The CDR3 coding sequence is TGCAGCGTTGTTTCAGGCGGGACTACGTCCTACAGTGAGCAGTTCTTC. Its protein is CSVVSGGTTSYSEQFF.